This is a list of T cell receptor beta chains from one sample in a study of preoperative IRX-2 immunotherapy in early breast cancer. Sequenced by immunoSEQ multiplex PCR; TCRdb stores in-frame clones only, minus some. The sample lists 25,000 or so clones; about 95% were seen once. The sequenced sample was tumor tissue, obtained after IRX-2 immunotherapy. These receptors originate from a human donor with breast cancer. Each CDR3 is given with its conserved first and last residue. Each record gives: V gene, J gene, CDR3 protein.

V gene: TRBV6-1; J gene: TRBJ1-5; CDR3 protein: CASSESRGNQPQHF
V gene: TRBV7-3; J gene: TRBJ2-5; CDR3 protein: CASSLNPGQETQYF
V gene: TRBV5-1; J gene: TRBJ1-2; CDR3 protein: CASTLTTGTGGAYTF
V gene: TRBV28; J gene: TRBJ2-7; CDR3 protein: CASSLRGPSYEQYF
V gene: TRBV11-2; J gene: TRBJ2-6; CDR3 protein: CASSKVKRQRSGANVLTF
V gene: TRBV11-2; J gene: TRBJ2-7; CDR3 protein: CARIDSYSSYEQYF
V gene: TRBV2; J gene: TRBJ1-2; CDR3 protein: CASTIRAVYGYTF
V gene: TRBV2; J gene: TRBJ2-2; CDR3 protein: CASRGGPGGLNTGELFF
V gene: TRBV20-1; J gene: TRBJ2-3; CDR3 protein: CSAPITDTQYF
V gene: TRBV6-1; J gene: TRBJ2-3; CDR3 protein: CASSEEGPGGTSFITDTQYF
V gene: TRBV5-1; J gene: TRBJ2-3; CDR3 protein: CASSLSASADTQYF
V gene: TRBV6-5; J gene: TRBJ1-1; CDR3 protein: CASSYSRGGNTEAFF
V gene: TRBV7-9; J gene: TRBJ2-5; CDR3 protein: CAGLTTGEVKETQYF
V gene: TRBV25-1; J gene: TRBJ2-2; CDR3 protein: CASRAIAGDTGELFF
V gene: TRBV5-6; J gene: TRBJ1-2; CDR3 protein: CASSLEPRSYGYTF
V gene: TRBV18; J gene: TRBJ2-7; CDR3 protein: CASSPAGTGLYEQYF
V gene: TRBV5-1; J gene: TRBJ2-5; CDR3 protein: CASSLDGKETQYF
V gene: TRBV30; J gene: TRBJ2-5; CDR3 protein: CAWSVGGARTQYF
V gene: TRBV19; J gene: TRBJ1-5; CDR3 protein: CASSPRQTYSNQPQHF
V gene: TRBV7-2; J gene: TRBJ1-1; CDR3 protein: CASSSRQGTGAFF
V gene: TRBV7-9; J gene: TRBJ2-7; CDR3 protein: CASSRVLGERSYEQYF
V gene: TRBV4-1; J gene: TRBJ2-1; CDR3 protein: CASSQDTASIYNEQFF
V gene: TRBV9; J gene: TRBJ2-2; CDR3 protein: CASSVVSESGELFF
V gene: TRBV7-9; J gene: TRBJ1-2; CDR3 protein: CASQFPGLLYTF
V gene: TRBV5-1; J gene: TRBJ2-1; CDR3 protein: CASSLLAGGSNEQFF
V gene: TRBV27; J gene: TRBJ1-5; CDR3 protein: CASSLSGNSNQPQHF
V gene: TRBV11-2; J gene: TRBJ2-7; CDR3 protein: CASSPRGFYEQYF
V gene: TRBV4-3; J gene: TRBJ2-3; CDR3 protein: CASSQEQSTVTNTQYF
V gene: TRBV19; J gene: TRBJ1-2; CDR3 protein: CASSIGGKNYGYTF
V gene: TRBV28; J gene: TRBJ2-2; CDR3 protein: CASSSRDGRGELFF
V gene: TRBV5-1; J gene: TRBJ2-5; CDR3 protein: CASSLGGLLWETQYF
V gene: TRBV7-2; J gene: TRBJ1-2; CDR3 protein: CASSLHGQLNYGYTF
V gene: TRBV11-2; J gene: TRBJ1-2; CDR3 protein: CASSFRPTGAIGYTF
V gene: TRBV4-3; J gene: TRBJ1-3; CDR3 protein: CASSRGTGPGGNTIYF
V gene: TRBV27; J gene: TRBJ1-4; CDR3 protein: CASSSLYRGNRNEKLFF
V gene: TRBV30; J gene: TRBJ2-3; CDR3 protein: CAWTQTSLQQYF
V gene: TRBV27; J gene: TRBJ2-2; CDR3 protein: CASTAHSGELFF
V gene: TRBV7-6; J gene: TRBJ2-5; CDR3 protein: CASSFGTGETQYF
V gene: TRBV2; J gene: TRBJ1-6; CDR3 protein: CASNPGIRYSPLHF